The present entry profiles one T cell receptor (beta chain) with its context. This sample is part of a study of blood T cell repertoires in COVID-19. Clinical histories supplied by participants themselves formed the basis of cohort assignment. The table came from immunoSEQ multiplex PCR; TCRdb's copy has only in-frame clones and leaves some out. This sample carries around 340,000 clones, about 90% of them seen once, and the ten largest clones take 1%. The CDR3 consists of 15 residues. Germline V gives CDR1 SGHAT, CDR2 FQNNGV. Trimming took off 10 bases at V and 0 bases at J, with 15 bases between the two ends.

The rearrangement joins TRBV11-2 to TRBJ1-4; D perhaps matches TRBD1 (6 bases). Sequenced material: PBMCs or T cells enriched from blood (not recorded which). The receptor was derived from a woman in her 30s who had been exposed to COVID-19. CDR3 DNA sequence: TGTGCCACCATGAGGGGGACCGCAACTAATGAAAAACTGTTTTTT. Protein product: CATMRGTATNEKLFF.